One T cell receptor beta chain is described in this entry. Its antigen is not identified. The sample is drawn from a study of PD-1 blockade in mismatch repair-deficient tumors. Turning to the study itself: Enrolled about 2013-2016, patients had progressing, pretreated mismatch repair-deficient cancers of more than ten types. General study findings and limits: Tumor-resident clones, often undetectable pretreatment in blood, expanded then contracted after pembrolizumab.

Mismatch repair deficiency was confirmed in all patients, by PCR or immunohistochemistry. The TCR-sequenced patients were a few responders to pembrolizumab. The CDR3 runs 13 residues. Germline V lookup: CDR1 MNHEY, CDR2 SVGAGI. V was clipped by 7 bases and J by 5 bases; unmatched bases: 5. TCRdb keeps only in-frame clones here, not all; method: immunoSEQ multiplex PCR. The data contain about 51,000 clones, around 82% of them singletons. The V and J genes are TRBV6-5 and TRBJ2-5; TRBD2 matches 9 bases. Sequencing was performed on peripheral blood, taken 4 weeks after starting pembrolizumab. The clonotype originates from an adult with mismatch repair-deficient cancer. The CDR3 loop reads CASTLAGTETQYF. The CDR3 coding sequence is TGTGCCAGCACCCTAGCGGGAACGGAGACCCAGTACTTC.